This TCR beta chain was recorded in a study of T cells in Graves' hyperthyroidism and ophthalmopathy (dated by TCRdb to between 2018 and 2021). Looking at the study overall: Peripheral blood samples were taken at initial diagnosis, before any treatment was given. TCR V-J signatures able to tell the groups apart were searched for in a discovery cohort of 90 to 100 patients, of whom around 43 had Graves' ophthalmopathy and roughly 57 had stable Graves' hyperthyroidism. An independent validation cohort of under 20 hyperthyroidism patients and about 16 patients who later progressed to ophthalmopathy tested prospective prediction of ophthalmopathy. The 100 or so discovery patients were divided at random into training and test sets in a 7:3 ratio. The study also compared thyroid tissue and blood T-cell repertoires from more than 5 Graves' hyperthyroidism patients. Following sampling, methimazole starting at 30 mg daily was given to hyperthyroidism patients, and high-dose intravenous methylprednisolone was given to ophthalmopathy patients. The paper reports TCR Vbeta CDR3 sequencing of over 130 peripheral blood samples: fewer than 50 ophthalmopathy, fewer than 80 hyperthyroidism and approximately 17 progressor patients. The study at large found these results: In cross-validation, a model built on a 13 V-J signature told ophthalmopathy apart from stable hyperthyroidism with 87.88% sensitivity and roughly 82% specificity, and in testing the same model reached 80%/75%. In validation, progression to ophthalmopathy was predicted by the model with roughly 71% sensitivity and 72% to 80% specificity, a median of roughly six months before onset. Blood samples also contained most of the expanded thyroid clonotypes (frequency above 0.001), which suggests that blood repertoires may reflect thyroid immune responses. No statistical method was used to set the sample size in advance, and investigators knew the group allocation.

The germline V gene gives CDR1 as WSHSY and CDR2 as SAAADI. V is shortened by 4 bases, J by 1 base, and the region joining them spans 11 bases. CDR3 length: 15 amino acids, cysteine to phenylalanine. Solely the CDR3 DNA is kept, with 45 bases framed from the first base. As for this clonotype: Its binding antigen is unknown. One base away there is no much larger clone; base qualities are not given.

Amplification of TCR beta CDR3 regions was carried out from RNA transcripts. For the first round of RT-PCR on the TCR CDR3, the HTBI primer set was used together with the Qiagen OneStep RT-PCR kit. Libraries were constructed in a second round of multiplex PCR, after which size selection and purification were carried out. Libraries were sequenced paired-end with 100 bp reads on an Illumina HiSeq2000. In the source study's methods: SOAPnuke was used to process the raw data, removing reads that contained adapters or uncalled bases, had a mean Phred below 15, or lacked an exact match to the constant primer or identifier. High-quality paired reads were merged with COPE v1.2.5, and unique nucleotide sequences were defined as clonotypes. MiTCR v1.1 was used to align the clonotypes against IMGT TRBV, TRBD and TRBJ reference segments. Only V-J combinations with frequency above 0.0001, covering 98% to 99.2% of repertoires, were analysed. The TCS score was defined as the ratio of F50 (clonal expansion) to E x V (chaos), calculated using BLOSUM62-based TCRdist between CDR3 peptides within each V-J. Welch's t-statistics and random forest reduced around 510 V-J features to 13, which were used in a naive Bayes classifier (R e1071). The public reads were run again by TCRdb, first through fastp at Q25 and then through MiXCR, and only productive beta chains were kept. CDR3 protein sequences are deduplicated, and each keeps its most common genes and DNA. The authors' filters were not applied to this entry. For this sample the table gives some 620,000 distinct CDR3 sequences, of which 15% to 20% were detected only once. The ten largest make up around 4% of the sample.

Graves' hyperthyroidism was defined as stable when no progression to ophthalmopathy occurred over 18 months of follow-up. Hyperthyroidism patients were aged 18 to 65 years and newly diagnosed, with disease duration of less than 2 months. The study excluded patients with uncontrolled infections, other autoimmune diseases, pregnancy or lactation. Diagnoses were based on clinical symptoms, serum thyroxine and TRAb, thyroid ultrasound and orbital computed tomography. PBMCs were isolated from about 9 ml of fresh peripheral blood by Ficoll-Paque density gradient centrifugation. Trizol reagent was used to extract total RNA, and RNA quality was then checked on an Agilent 2100 Bioanalyzer.

The sequenced sample consisted of blood. The V and J segments used are TRBV10-2 and TRBJ1-5; a tentative D match to TRBD1 spans 6 bases. The TCR comes from a woman aged 25-40 years with Graves' hyperthyroidism. For the CDR3, the sequence is CASSGVQGSNQPQHF. The nucleotides are TGCGCCAGCAGTGGGGTCCAGGGGAGCAATCAGCCCCAGCATTTT.